The T cell receptor (beta chain) under discussion was sequenced for a study of monozygotic twins with inflammatory bowel disease. The germline V gene encodes CDR1 SGHRS and CDR2 YFSETQ. The CDR3 is 14 residues long. From its re-call of the 5' RACE reads, TCRdb lists each CDR3 protein once, without DNA. Its listing shows roughly 320,000 distinct CDR3 sequences. The gene calls are TRBV5-1 and TRBJ2-3; TCRdb's assignment of TRBD1 cannot be checked, as there is no DNA. This sequence originates from a human donor with ulcerative colitis or Crohn's disease, or a healthy co-twin of an affected twin (not recorded which). The material sequenced was blood. CDR3 region: CASKTGTFADTQYF. Supplemented by reference TRBV5-1 and TRBJ2-3, the full variable domain reads KAGVTQTPRYLIKTRGQQVTLSCSPISGHRSVSWYQQTPGQGLQFLFEYFSETQRNKGNFPGRFSGRQFSNSRSEMNVSTLELGDSALYLCASKTGTFADTQYFGPGTRLTVL.